This T cell receptor beta chain was sequenced during a study of shared clonotypes between healthy human individuals. The study, taken as a whole, reports: Estimated clonotype richness was generally higher in naive than memory subsets.

Germline values: CDR1 MNHNS, CDR2 SASEGT. Unmatched junction bases numbered 10, after V lost 2 bases and J lost 8 bases. The CDR3 is 15 residues long. CD8 cells classed as naive were CD45RO-negative and positively selected for CCR7, excluding terminally differentiated effector memory CD45RA+ cells. Sorted-subset replicate PCRs used approximately 200 ng of genomic DNA. This amount corresponded to tens of thousands of T cell genomes. Here immunoSEQ multiplex PCR was the method, and the copy in TCRdb shows in-frame clones only, minus some. Among millions of clones listed, about 95% were seen once. In the case of this clone: Antigen specificity is unknown.

This receptor was taken from a man between 18 and 29 years old in good health. Sequenced: naive CD8+ T cells sorted from blood. The chain employs TRBV6-1 and TRBJ1-2, with 8 positions matching TRBD1. The CDR3 reads CASSELRTGKGGYTF. The CDR3 DNA is TGTGCCAGCAGTGAACTAAGGACAGGGAAGGGCGGCTACACCTTC.